The rows below give T cell receptor beta chains drawn from one sample of a study of T cell changes during pregnancy in multiple sclerosis. Only in-frame clones appear in the TCRdb table, and some are missing; sequencing was by immunoSEQ multiplex PCR. The data contain tens of thousands of clones, 90% to 95% of them singletons. Sequences were derived from CD4+ T cells from peripheral blood mononuclear cells, sampled before pregnancy. The origin of the receptors is a female donor with multiple sclerosis, enrolled in a pregnancy study. CDR3s include the opening cysteine and the closing phenylalanine or tryptophan. The order of the fields is V gene, J gene, clone size, D gene, CDR3 protein, CDR3 DNA. A D gene is named only where the DNA matches it firmly. Not every row has a clone size; where given, it reads once, few, many or a size class.

V gene: TRBV28; J gene: TRBJ2-7; clone size: NA; D gene: TRBD2; CDR3 protein: CASRPLAGGRYEQYF; CDR3 DNA: TGTGCCAGCAGGCCACTAGCGGGAGGTAGATACGAGCAGTACTTC
V gene: TRBV28; J gene: TRBJ2-5; clone size: NA; D gene: TRBD1; CDR3 protein: CASSSPGTGETQYF; CDR3 DNA: TGTGCCAGCAGTTCCCCCGGGACAGGGGAGACCCAGTACTTC
V gene: TRBV5-4; J gene: TRBJ1-1; clone size: NA; D gene: NA; CDR3 protein: CASSFPQNTEAFF; CDR3 DNA: TGTGCCAGCAGCTTCCCCCAAAACACTGAAGCTTTCTTT
V gene: TRBV5-6; J gene: TRBJ2-7; clone size: NA; D gene: NA; CDR3 protein: CASSFPGSIAYEQYF; CDR3 DNA: TGTGCCAGCAGCTTCCCCGGGAGCATCGCCTACGAGCAGTACTTC
V gene: TRBV6-5; J gene: TRBJ2-2; clone size: NA; D gene: TRBD2; CDR3 protein: CASSWGGRAGELFF; CDR3 DNA: TGTGCCAGCAGTTGGGGGGGGAGGGCCGGGGAGCTGTTTTTT
V gene: TRBV19; J gene: TRBJ1-1; clone size: few; D gene: NA; CDR3 protein: CASSQKGQNTEAFF; CDR3 DNA: TGTGCCAGTAGTCAAAAGGGACAGAACACTGAAGCTTTCTTT
V gene: TRBV10-3; J gene: TRBJ2-2; clone size: NA; D gene: NA; CDR3 protein: CAISERSGVNTGELFF; CDR3 DNA: TGTGCCATCAGTGAGAGATCGGGGGTTAACACCGGGGAGCTGTTTTTT
V gene: TRBV25-1; J gene: TRBJ2-5; clone size: NA; D gene: TRBD1; CDR3 protein: CASSEFRGQETQYF; CDR3 DNA: TGTGCCAGCAGTGAATTCAGGGGGCAAGAGACCCAGTACTTC
V gene: TRBV11-3; J gene: TRBJ2-3; clone size: NA; D gene: NA; CDR3 protein: CASSLQTDTQYF; CDR3 DNA: TGTGCCAGCAGCCTACAGACCGATACGCAGTATTTT
V gene: TRBV6-5; J gene: TRBJ2-7; clone size: NA; D gene: NA; CDR3 protein: CASSYSAGESYEQYF; CDR3 DNA: TGTGCCAGCAGTTACTCGGCAGGGGAATCCTACGAGCAGTACTTC
V gene: TRBV27; J gene: TRBJ1-5; clone size: NA; D gene: NA; CDR3 protein: CASSLSGQPNQPQHF; CDR3 DNA: TGTGCCAGCAGTTTATCCGGACAGCCTAATCAGCCCCAGCATTTT
V gene: TRBV10-2; J gene: TRBJ2-7; clone size: NA; D gene: TRBD2; CDR3 protein: CASSGTSGINEQYF; CDR3 DNA: TGCGCCAGCAGCGGGACTAGCGGGATTAATGAGCAGTACTTC
V gene: TRBV28; J gene: TRBJ1-5; clone size: NA; D gene: NA; CDR3 protein: CASSPWDFSNQPQHF; CDR3 DNA: TGTGCCAGTAGTCCTTGGGACTTCAGCAATCAGCCCCAGCATTTT
V gene: TRBV15; J gene: TRBJ1-1; clone size: few; D gene: NA; CDR3 protein: CATSKGQNTEAFF; CDR3 DNA: TGTGCCACCAGCAAGGGACAGAACACTGAAGCTTTCTTT
V gene: TRBV7-6; J gene: TRBJ2-1; clone size: NA; D gene: NA; CDR3 protein: CASSLADPAREQFF; CDR3 DNA: TGTGCCAGCAGCTTGGCGGATCCCGCGCGTGAGCAGTTCTTC
V gene: TRBV5-1; J gene: TRBJ2-7; clone size: NA; D gene: TRBD1; CDR3 protein: CASSRTEGQGGLRSSYEQYF; CDR3 DNA: TGCGCCAGCAGCCGAACCGAGGGACAGGGGGGTCTGCGGAGCTCCTACGAGCAGTACTTC
V gene: TRBV5-1; J gene: TRBJ1-1; clone size: few; D gene: NA; CDR3 protein: CASSWSDWEGTEAFF; CDR3 DNA: TGCGCCAGCAGCTGGTCAGACTGGGAGGGGACTGAAGCTTTCTTT
V gene: TRBV9; J gene: TRBJ2-3; clone size: NA; D gene: TRBD2; CDR3 protein: CASSVEASGNSDTQYF; CDR3 DNA: TGTGCCAGCAGCGTAGAGGCTAGCGGGAACTCAGATACGCAGTATTTT
V gene: TRBV7-6; J gene: TRBJ2-1; clone size: NA; D gene: TRBD2; CDR3 protein: CASSLGAAGGVDNEQFF; CDR3 DNA: TGTGCCAGCAGCTTAGGGGCAGCGGGAGGGGTCGACAATGAGCAGTTCTTC